This TCR beta chain was sequenced for a study of shared clonotypes between healthy human individuals. Findings and caveats of the study: Clonotype sharing among donors, it was expected, would be affected by sequencing depth.

A word on this clone: The target antigen is unknown.

CD8 memory pooled CD45RO+ cells and CCR7-negative CD45RA+ TemRA cells. Some clones are missing from TCRdb's copy, which holds only in-frame ones; the method was immunoSEQ multiplex PCR. This sample yields about 690,000 clones, of which 80% to 95% are seen a single time; 34% belongs to the top ten. The CDR3 has 17 amino acids. The junction had 12 bases not matched to a gene; V was cut back by 2 bases and J by 8 bases. Germline CDR1 reads LGHNA; CDR2 reads YNFKEQ. This receptor was identified in a man between 18 and 29 years old in good health. Some clones in this sample may be carry-over from other donors' samples. The genes are TRBV4-2 and TRBJ2-1; 10 positions match TRBD2. Sequencing was done on a sample of memory CD8+ T cells from PBMCs. The subset here: CD45RO+ cells pooled with CCR7-negative TemRA cells. DNA of the CDR3: TGTGCCAGCAGCCAACCAAATAGAGCGGGAGGGCCCGATGAGCAGTTCTTC. Translation gives CASSQPNRAGGPDEQFF.